This T cell receptor beta chain was captured by sequencing in a study of identical twins (TCRdb year 2016). In terms of the full investigation: To test whether fetal clonotypes persist, the study used deep sequencing on TCR alpha and beta repertoires from monozygotic twins, unrelated adults of various ages, and cord blood. To rule out contamination, replicate twin experiments were performed at different times with different library preparation protocols.

Study-wide findings and limitations: Fewer insertions were carried by abundant cord blood beta clonotypes; a weaker similar trend was observed in young adult naive repertoires, while no such trend was observed in memory repertoires. In beta out-of-frame sequences, excess twin sharing was weaker, because having fewer shared sequences lowered the signal-to-noise ratio. Compared with coincidental sharing between unrelated individuals, out-of-frame TCR alpha sequences shared between twins had an excess of sequences with low generation probability. Invariant T cells such as MAIT and iNKT could partly confound zero-insertion analyses, though diverse VJ usage argued against this for most clonotypes. Conclusions relied on cross-sectional statistical analysis, since the same donors could not be followed over many years. In monozygotic twins, recombination models systematically underestimated out-of-frame TCR alpha sharing, but the models matched the sharing seen between unrelated individuals.

In its sample, this clonotype was seen a few times. Its antigen target is currently unknown. One base away there is no much larger clone; base qualities are not given. Library preparation employed 5' RACE. The sequencing machine was an Illumina HiSeq 2000. A universal primer binding site was introduced by template switching, and a unique molecular identifier was present in the final cDNA, enabling accurate counting of TCR cDNA molecules. Specific primers in the conserved constant-segment region were used to synthesize first-strand cDNA for TCR alpha and beta chains. To control for contamination, each cDNA library was double barcoded with a SMART-Mk sample barcode plus Illumina barcodes. TruSeq adapter sequences along with Illumina sample barcodes were introduced in two successive PCR steps. Sequencing of the TCR alpha and beta cDNA libraries was done on the Illumina HiSeq platform using custom primers. In the original analysis: Raw reads were processed with MiGEC to extract unique molecular identifiers, and MiXCR was used to determine CDR3 positions. Recombination models were inferred per individual with the repgenHMM and IGoR tools using an EM algorithm. Shared clonotypes were analyzed with the tcR package in R, and sharing was normalized by the product of cloneset sizes. To study raw recombination without the effects of thymic and clonal selection, out-of-frame nonproductive sequences were analyzed. TCRdb took the public reads, trimmed them with fastp at Q25, ran MiXCR for clone calling and kept in-frame beta chains. Rows are combined by CDR3 protein, so each entry shows the most common genes and DNA. These V and J calls derive from TCRdb rather than the authors' analysis. The sample yields about 690,000 distinct CDR3 sequences; about 20% were counted once. The ten largest account for more than 4% of the sample.

Every donor was a healthy Caucasian. The twin cohort consisted of three pairs of female monozygotic twins, all aged about 18 to 29 years. Peripheral blood mononuclear cells were used as the source from which RNA for TCR libraries was isolated. The sample was also linked to a second study, of T cells expressing NK-cell markers. As the second study states: Three sorted T-cell subsets (CD3+CD56+NKG2C+, CD3+CD56+NKG2C- and CD3+CD56-NKG2C+) from roughly eight donors had their TCR beta-chain repertoires profiled. Of the eight sequenced donors, seven were found to be HCMV-seropositive and one was found to be HCMV-seronegative. To restrict sorting to alphabetaTCR-expressing T cells, an anti-gammadeltaTCR antibody was added in several experiments. In about six donors, the dominant CD3+CD56+NKG2C+ clonotypes were found to rank among the top 10 CD8+ clonotypes and to make up roughly 1.0-8% of CD8+ T cells. Those dominant clonotypes were again the most abundant among CD3+CD56-NKG2C+ cells in a few donors, at about 25-60.1%. It remained unclear whether the expanded NKG2C-expressing T cell clones were specific for HCMV antigens. The study sequenced eight donors, all healthy volunteers chosen at random: three men and five women. To determine HCMV serostatus, a commercial ELISA kit was used to detect HCMV-specific IgG in serum. For about six donors, bulk peripheral blood T-cell repertoires were additionally sequenced from unsorted PBMC. Reads were demultiplexed and grouped by UMI with MIGEC, and clonotypes were assembled and quantified with MiTCR. To exclude erroneous sequences, only TCR cDNA sequences supported by at least two reads were retained. The tcR package was used for downstream repertoire analysis, and clonotypes were matched between fractions using CDR3 nucleotide sequence together with V segment. VDJmatch was used to annotate antigen specificity against VDJdb, with one amino acid substitution allowed in CDR3.

The origin of this receptor is a woman younger than 30 in good health. The sample comprised PBMCs.

The DNA reads TGCAGTGCTTTCCATAGCTCTGGAAACACCATATATTTT. Its protein product is CSAFHSSGNTIYF. The chain was built from TRBV20-1 and TRBJ1-3; no D gene call is confident. The germline V gene encodes CDR1 DFQATT and CDR2 SNEGSKA (reference sequence). V is cut by 5 bases and J by 0 bases, and the space between the germline ends is 8 bases. The CDR3 numbers 13 residues from cysteine through phenylalanine. The entry retains the CDR3 DNA only, 39 bases that are in frame from base 1.